This T cell receptor beta chain was sequenced for a study of post-analysis software for immune sequencing data. Study overall: There were relapsing-remitting, secondary progressive and progressive-relapsing multiple sclerosis among the disease courses included.

As to this clonotype: Its antigen is unknown.

Each TCR beta cDNA library carried unique molecular identifiers. TCRdb re-called the PCR reads through MiXCR, storing one row per CDR3 protein. Here the sample spans 350,000 to 500,000 distinct CDR3 sequences, 39% being singletons. The study, taken as a whole, reports: Controls showed significantly higher normalized Chao1 diversity than did multiple sclerosis patients. Among 4 or 5 TRBV segments more frequent in patients than controls were TRBV5-6, TRBV5-1 and TRBV20-1.

Germline-derived CDR1 and CDR2 are SGHTA and FQGNSA. The CDR3 spans 17 residues. V shed 1 base and J 3 bases; nucleotides not matched to a gene: 5. The sequence was obtained from a girl aged 2 to 9 with multiple sclerosis. The chain has TRBV7-2 and TRBJ2-3; 12 bases map to TRBD2. The sample consisted of blood. DNA for the CDR3: TGTGCCAGCAGCTTAGGGACTAGCGGGAAACTGACAGATACGCAGTATTTT. As protein: CASSLGTSGKLTDTQYF.